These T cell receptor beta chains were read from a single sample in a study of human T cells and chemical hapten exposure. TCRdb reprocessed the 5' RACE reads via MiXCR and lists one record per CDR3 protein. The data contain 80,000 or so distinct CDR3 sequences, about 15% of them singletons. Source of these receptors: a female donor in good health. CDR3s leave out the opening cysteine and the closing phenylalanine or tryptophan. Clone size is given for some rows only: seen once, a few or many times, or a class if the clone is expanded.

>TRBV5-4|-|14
ASSSRLAPSTDTQY
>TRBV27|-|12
ASSLSSSGAPLH
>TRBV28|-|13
ASSPNIGSNQPQH
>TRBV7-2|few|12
ASSPEGYNNEQF
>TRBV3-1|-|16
ASSQVRVVAGGFNEQF
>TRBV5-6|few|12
ASSPTRSGNTIY
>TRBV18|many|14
ASSPPGRGITDTQY
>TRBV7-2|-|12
ASSFSGDTGELF
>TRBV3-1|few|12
ASSQVQGSTEAF
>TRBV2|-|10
ASSGGQLQAF
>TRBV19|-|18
ASSIDGPHRLAANTGELF
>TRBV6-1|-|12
ASIRRRASTEAF
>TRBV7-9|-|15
ASSLAGGGRSYNEQF
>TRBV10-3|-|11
ASRGMGNSPLH
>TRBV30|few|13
AWSGQGGRNQPQH
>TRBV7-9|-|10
ASSAGAYGYS
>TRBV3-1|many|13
ASSQDAVLGNEQF
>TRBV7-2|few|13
ASSFPGGGALEQY
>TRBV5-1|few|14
ASSLDTSGGQETQY
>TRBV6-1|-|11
ASNGEYSYEQY
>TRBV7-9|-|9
ASSSKNTQY
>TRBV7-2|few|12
ASSELQAYYGYT
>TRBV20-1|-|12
SVTMQGGNEKLF
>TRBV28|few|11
ASTAHSGNTIY
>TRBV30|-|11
ANQVPGARGYT
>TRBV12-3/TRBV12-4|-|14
ASGGQGASMNSPLH
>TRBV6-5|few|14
ASSSLGRGANTEAF
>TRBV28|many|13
ASSFFRQLDEKLF
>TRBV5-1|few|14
ASSLARTGDNYGYT
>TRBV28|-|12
ASSLFHSGNTIY
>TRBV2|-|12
ASSESGGPDTQY
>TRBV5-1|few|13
ASSLSQGNTGELF
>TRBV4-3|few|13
ASSQSITANTEAF
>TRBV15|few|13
ATSPSWAGQTEAF
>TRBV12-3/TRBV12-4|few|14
ASRKGQARMNTEAF
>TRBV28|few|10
ASSRTTGELF
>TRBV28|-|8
ASSFFGQY
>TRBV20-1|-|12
SAKVGVAGNTIY
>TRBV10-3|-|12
AISPDRVGTEAF
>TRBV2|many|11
ASLILRDTEAF
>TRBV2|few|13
ASSAIPNDSTEAF
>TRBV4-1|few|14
ASSQVISPSSYEQY
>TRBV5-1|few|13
ASSQLASSTDTQY